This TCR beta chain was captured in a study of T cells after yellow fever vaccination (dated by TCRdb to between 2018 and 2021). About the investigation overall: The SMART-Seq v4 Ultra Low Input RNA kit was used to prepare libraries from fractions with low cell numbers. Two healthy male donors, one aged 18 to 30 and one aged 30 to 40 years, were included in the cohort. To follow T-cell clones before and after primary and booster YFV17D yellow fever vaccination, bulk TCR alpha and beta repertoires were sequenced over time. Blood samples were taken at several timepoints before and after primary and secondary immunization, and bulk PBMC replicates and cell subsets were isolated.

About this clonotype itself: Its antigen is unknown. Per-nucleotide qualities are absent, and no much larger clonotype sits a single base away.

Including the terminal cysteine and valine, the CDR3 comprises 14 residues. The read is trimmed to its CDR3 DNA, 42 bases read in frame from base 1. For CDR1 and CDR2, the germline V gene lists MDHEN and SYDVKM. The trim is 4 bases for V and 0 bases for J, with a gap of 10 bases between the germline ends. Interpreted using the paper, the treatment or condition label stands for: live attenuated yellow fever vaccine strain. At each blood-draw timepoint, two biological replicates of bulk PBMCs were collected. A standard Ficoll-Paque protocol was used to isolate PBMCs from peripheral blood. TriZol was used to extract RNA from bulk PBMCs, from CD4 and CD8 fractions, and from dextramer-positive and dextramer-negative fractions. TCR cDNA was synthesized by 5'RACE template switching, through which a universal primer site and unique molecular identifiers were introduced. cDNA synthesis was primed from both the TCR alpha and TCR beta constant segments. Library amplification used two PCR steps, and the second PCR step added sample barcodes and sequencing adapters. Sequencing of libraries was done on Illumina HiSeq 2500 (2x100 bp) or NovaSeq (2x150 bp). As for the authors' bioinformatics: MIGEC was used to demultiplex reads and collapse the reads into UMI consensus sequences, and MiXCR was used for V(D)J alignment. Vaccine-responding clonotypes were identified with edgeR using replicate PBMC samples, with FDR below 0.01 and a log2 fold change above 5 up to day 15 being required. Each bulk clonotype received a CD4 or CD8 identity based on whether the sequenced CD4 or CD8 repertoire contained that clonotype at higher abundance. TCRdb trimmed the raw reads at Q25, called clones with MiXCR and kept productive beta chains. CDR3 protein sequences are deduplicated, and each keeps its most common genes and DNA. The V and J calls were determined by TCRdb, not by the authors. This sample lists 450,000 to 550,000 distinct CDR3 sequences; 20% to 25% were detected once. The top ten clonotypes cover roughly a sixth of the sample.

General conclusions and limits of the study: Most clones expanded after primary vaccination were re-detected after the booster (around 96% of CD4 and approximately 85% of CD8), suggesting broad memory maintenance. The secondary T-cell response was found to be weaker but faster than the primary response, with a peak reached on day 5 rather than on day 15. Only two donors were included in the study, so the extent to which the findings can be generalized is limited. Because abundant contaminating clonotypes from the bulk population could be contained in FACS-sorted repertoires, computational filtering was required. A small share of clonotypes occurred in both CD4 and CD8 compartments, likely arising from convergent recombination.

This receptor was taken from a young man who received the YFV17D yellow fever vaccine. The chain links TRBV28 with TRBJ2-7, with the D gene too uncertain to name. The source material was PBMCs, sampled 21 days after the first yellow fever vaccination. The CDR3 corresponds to CASSSTSSSYEQYV. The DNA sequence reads TGTGCCAGCAGTTCGACATCCAGCTCCTACGAGCAGTACGTC.